This T cell receptor (beta chain) was recorded in a study of control samples from healthy donors and cancer patients. The table came from immunoSEQ multiplex PCR; TCRdb's copy has only in-frame clones and leaves some out. The data hold around 51,000 clones, with about 90% observed a single time. The V gene's germline CDR1 is SGHTA and CDR2 FQGNSA. The ends lost 6 bases at V and 2 bases at J; junction bases unmatched: 7. This CDR3 has 15 residues. The V call is TRBV7-2, the J call TRBJ2-7, with 10 nucleotides matching TRBD2. This TCR derives from a man over 45 with head and neck cancer. The sequenced sample consisted of PBMCs. Written as DNA, the CDR3 is TGTGCCAGCAGTTATCTAGCGGGGGACACCTACGAGCAGTACTTC. It is translated as CASSYLAGDTYEQYF.